The clone carrying this TCR beta chain was seen a few times. Antigen: not known. Germline is not matched at one junction end, which may reflect a read error. Via MiXCR, TCRdb re-called the 5' RACE reads, giving one row per CDR3 protein. The table lists some 100,000 distinct CDR3 sequences, approximately 12% of them singletons. Germline values: CDR1 ENHRY, CDR2 SYGVKD. The CDR3 is 15 residues long. This specimen comes from a study of spatial heterogeneity in lung cancer. Study-wide context: Compared with alpha-chain sequences, beta-chain sequences were consistently detected in greater numbers. Study-wide results and caveats: Among blood samples, ubiquitous expanded tumor TCRs appeared more at resection than at follow-up.

The time point was: sample taken at primary tumor resection. Unsorted samples of tumor, nontumor lung or frozen PBMC had their whole RNA sequenced. This sequence originates from a male donor with early-stage non-small cell lung cancer. The sample in question was PBMCs, obtained at surgery. The V gene is TRBV10-3, the J gene TRBJ2-1; TRBD2 matches 8 bases. The CDR3 loop reads CAIREAGTRYNEQFF. In DNA, the CDR3 is TGTGCCATCCGTGAGGCGGGGACTAGATACAATGAGCAGTTCTTC.